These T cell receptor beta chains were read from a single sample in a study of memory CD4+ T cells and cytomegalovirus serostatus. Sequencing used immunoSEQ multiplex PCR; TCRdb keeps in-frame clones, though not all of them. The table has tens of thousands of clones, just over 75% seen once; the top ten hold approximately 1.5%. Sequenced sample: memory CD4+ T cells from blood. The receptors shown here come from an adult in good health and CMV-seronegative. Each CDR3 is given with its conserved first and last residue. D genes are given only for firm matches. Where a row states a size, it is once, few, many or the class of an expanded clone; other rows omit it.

CDR3aa: CASSEVSFSF
CDR3nt: TGTGCCAGCAGTGAGGTCTCCTTCTCATTT
v_gene: TRBV2
abundance: .
j_gene: TRBJ1-4
d_gene: .

CDR3aa: CASSLDGTGHEKLFF
CDR3nt: TGCGCCAGCAGCTTGGACGGGACAGGGCATGAAAAACTGTTTTTT
v_gene: TRBV5-1
abundance: .
j_gene: TRBJ1-4
d_gene: TRBD1

CDR3aa: CASSGKAGGSSYNEQFF
CDR3nt: TGTGCCAGCAGCGGAAAAGCGGGGGGGAGCTCCTACAATGAGCAGTTCTTC
v_gene: TRBV9
abundance: once
j_gene: TRBJ2-1
d_gene: TRBD2

CDR3aa: CASSVQDNYGYTF
CDR3nt: TGTGCCAGCAGCGTACAAGATAACTATGGCTACACCTTC
v_gene: TRBV7-2
abundance: once
j_gene: TRBJ1-2
d_gene: .

CDR3aa: CAWSAENYVIQYF
CDR3nt: TGTGCCTGGAGTGCGGAGAACTATGTCATTCAGTACTTC
v_gene: TRBV30
abundance: .
j_gene: TRBJ2-4
d_gene: .

CDR3aa: CASSLGRITNGEKLFF
CDR3nt: TGTGCCAGCAGCTTAGGCCGGATAACTAATGGTGAAAAACTGTTTTTT
v_gene: TRBV11-2
abundance: .
j_gene: TRBJ1-4
d_gene: .

CDR3aa: CASSLRPGHGYTF
CDR3nt: TGTGCCAGCAGCTTGCGTCCAGGGCATGGCTACACCTTC
v_gene: TRBV5-6
abundance: few
j_gene: TRBJ1-2
d_gene: .

CDR3aa: CASSARTSGYAGELFF
CDR3nt: TGTGCCAGCAGTGCCCGGACTAGCGGGTACGCCGGGGAGCTGTTTTTT
v_gene: TRBV6-1
abundance: .
j_gene: TRBJ2-2
d_gene: TRBD2

CDR3aa: CASRGGPGTYGYTF
CDR3nt: TGTGCCAGCAGGGGGGGGCCAGGGACCTATGGCTACACCTTC
v_gene: TRBV6-4
abundance: .
j_gene: TRBJ1-2
d_gene: .

CDR3aa: CASSSGTSETQYF
CDR3nt: TGTGCCAGCTCATCTGGGACCAGTGAGACCCAGTACTTC
v_gene: TRBV18
abundance: .
j_gene: TRBJ2-5
d_gene: .

CDR3aa: CASSQGGGANTGELFF
CDR3nt: TGCGCCAGCAGCCAGGGAGGAGGGGCGAACACCGGGGAGCTGTTTTTT
v_gene: TRBV4-3
abundance: many
j_gene: TRBJ2-2
d_gene: .

CDR3aa: CSVRNGETQYF
CDR3nt: TGCAGCGTGAGAAACGGAGAGACCCAGTACTTC
v_gene: TRBV29-1
abundance: once
j_gene: TRBJ2-5
d_gene: .

CDR3aa: CAISESGLGGEKLFF
CDR3nt: TGTGCCATCAGTGAGTCGGGACTCGGGGGTGAAAAACTGTTTTTT
v_gene: TRBV10-3
abundance: .
j_gene: TRBJ1-4
d_gene: .

CDR3aa: CASSPDRRDNEQFF
CDR3nt: TGTGCCAGCTCACCCGACAGGAGGGACAATGAGCAGTTCTTC
v_gene: TRBV18
abundance: .
j_gene: TRBJ2-1
d_gene: .

CDR3aa: CASSPPQGGGYTF
CDR3nt: TGTGCCAGCTCACCACCCCAGGGAGGTGGCTACACCTTC
v_gene: TRBV18
abundance: .
j_gene: TRBJ1-2
d_gene: .

CDR3aa: CSVDSQNTEAFF
CDR3nt: TGCAGCGTTGATAGCCAGAACACTGAAGCTTTCTTT
v_gene: TRBV29-1
abundance: .
j_gene: TRBJ1-1
d_gene: .

CDR3aa: CASTLPSYYEQYF
CDR3nt: TGTGCCAGCACCCTCCCCTCATATTACGAGCAGTACTTC
v_gene: TRBV28
abundance: once
j_gene: TRBJ2-7
d_gene: .

CDR3aa: CASSLAGTGLEEQYF
CDR3nt: TGCGCCAGCAGCTTGGCGGGGACAGGGCTGGAGGAGCAGTACTTC
v_gene: TRBV5-1
abundance: .
j_gene: TRBJ2-7
d_gene: TRBD1

CDR3aa: CASSLAGWEQYF
CDR3nt: TGTGCCAGCAGCTTAGCGGGGTGGGAGCAGTACTTC
v_gene: TRBV7-9
abundance: .
j_gene: TRBJ2-7
d_gene: .

CDR3aa: CASSRRDLNTEAFF
CDR3nt: TGCGCCAGCAGCCGACGGGATTTGAACACTGAAGCTTTCTTT
v_gene: TRBV5-1
abundance: .
j_gene: TRBJ1-1
d_gene: .

CDR3aa: CASSEKDTGELFF
CDR3nt: TGTGCCAGCAGTGAGAAGGACACCGGGGAGCTGTTTTTT
v_gene: TRBV2
abundance: .
j_gene: TRBJ2-2
d_gene: .

CDR3aa: CASSSAGPTNEKLFF
CDR3nt: TGCGCCAGCAGCTCAGCAGGGCCAACTAATGAAAAACTGTTTTTT
v_gene: TRBV5-1
abundance: .
j_gene: TRBJ1-4
d_gene: .